This TCR beta chain emerged from a study of neoadjuvant anti-PD-1 for oral cavity cancer. Patients had newly diagnosed, untreated stage II-IVA oral cavity squamous cell carcinoma. Comments on this clone: What it recognizes is unknown.

Study-wide results and limits: TCR analyses covered only a few patients per response group. Pretreatment Treg/Th17 ratio correlated inversely with post-treatment tumor clonality.

Blood libraries mostly used approximately 450 ng genomic DNA, six replicates each. Sequencing used immunoSEQ multiplex PCR; TCRdb keeps in-frame clones, though not all of them. The repertoire holds around 17,000 clones, with approximately 70% as singletons. Trimming shortened V by 2 bases and J by 1 base, and 2 bases separated the two germline ends. CDR3 length equals 11 residues. Germline lookup yields CDR1 DFQATT and CDR2 SNEGSKA (reference sequence). The sample consisted of PBMCs, taken before nivolumab (anti-PD-1) treatment. V is TRBV20-1 and J is TRBJ1-1, with D uncertain. This sequence originates from a person aged 40 to 85 with oral cavity squamous cell carcinoma. This chain's CDR3 is CSARSNTEAFF. The CDR3 DNA sequence: TGCAGTGCTAGATCGAACACTGAAGCTTTCTTT.